This T cell receptor beta chain originates from a study of control samples from healthy donors and cancer patients. J gave up 3 bases and V 6 bases, and 10 bases lay outside the gene matches. Germline loops: CDR1 MNHNY, CDR2 SVGAGI (reference sequence). This CDR3 is built from 16 residues. Data came from immunoSEQ multiplex PCR; TCRdb stores just in-frame clones and leaves some out. This table holds 160,000 or so clones, over 90% found once. Sequencing was carried out using blood. This receptor was taken from a man aged 45-65 years in good health. This chain connects TRBV6-6 to TRBJ2-7; 11 bases match TRBD1. In DNA form, the CDR3 reads TGTGCCAGCAGGCCCAGGGACAGGGGGTCGGGCTACGAGCAGTACTTC. The encoded protein is CASRPRDRGSGYEQYF.